Listed here is a single T cell receptor beta chain. Antigen unknown. These data originate in a study of T-cell memory formation after mild COVID-19. Overall study: TCR clusters were largely donor specific.

TCRdb reanalysed the 5' RACE reads using MiXCR and keeps one entry per CDR3 protein. The table records around 320,000 distinct CDR3 sequences, 25% to 30% of them present only once. J gave up 2 bases and V 5 bases, and 11 bases lay outside the gene matches. Germline V CDR1 and CDR2: DFQATT, SNEGSKA (reference sequence). The CDR3 has 15 residues. General study results and limits: While clones contracting from day 15 to 85 were balanced between CD4 and CD8, later expanders leaned CD4+. Certain responding clones were present in pre-infection memory, suggesting participation of cross-reactive memory. Among contracting clones, CD4+ were mainly CM/EM and CD8+ enriched in EMRA.

V is TRBV20-1 and J is TRBJ2-7; TRBD1 matches 8 bases. This clonotype was obtained from an adult woman who had mild COVID-19 (a few samples of this study predate the infection). Cell type and time point are not known. Sequencing was done on a sample of PBMCs or a T cell subset sorted from them (not recorded which). CDR3 loop: CSAFTDREEAYEQYF. For the CDR3, the DNA is TGCAGTGCTTTTACGGACAGGGAAGAAGCCTACGAGCAGTACTTC.